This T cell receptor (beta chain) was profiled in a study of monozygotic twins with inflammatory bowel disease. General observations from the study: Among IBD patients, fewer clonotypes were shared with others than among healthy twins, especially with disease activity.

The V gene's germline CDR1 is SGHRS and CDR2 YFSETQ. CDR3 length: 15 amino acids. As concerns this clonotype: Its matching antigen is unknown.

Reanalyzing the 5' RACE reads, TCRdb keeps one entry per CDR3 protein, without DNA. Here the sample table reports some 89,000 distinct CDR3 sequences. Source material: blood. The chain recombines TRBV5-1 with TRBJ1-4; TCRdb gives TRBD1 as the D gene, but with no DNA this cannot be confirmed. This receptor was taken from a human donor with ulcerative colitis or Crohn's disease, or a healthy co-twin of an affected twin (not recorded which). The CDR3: CASSLLVGLDEKLFF.